This T cell receptor beta chain was captured in a study of beta chain features in type 1 diabetes. The study's findings and limits: PCR could preferentially amplify shorter templates, alike in patients and controls. Within each of all four CD4+ subsets, Type 1 diabetes patients had TCRB CDR3s that were moderately but significantly shorter. Fewer insertions but more deletions were seen at VDJ junctions in type 1 diabetes patients.

The study reverse transcribed the entire isolated RNA, so it sequenced expressed TCRB transcripts. TCRdb keeps only in-frame clones here, not all; method: immunoSEQ multiplex PCR. In the table there are some 150,000 clones, 48% of which are singletons. On average, the one heparinised blood draw given by each donor was around 120 mL. V was cut by 4 bases and J by 5 bases, with 3 bases left in between. The CDR3 covers 11 residues. CDR1 is MNHEY, CDR2 SVGAGI, per germline. Points on this clone: Its antigen remains unidentified.

The chain combines TRBV6-5 with TRBJ2-1; D is ambiguous. The sequence was collected from a man aged 18 to 30 in good health. Specimen: Tregs from blood. CDR3: CASSLNNEQFF. CDR3 DNA: TGTGCCAGCAGTTTAAACAATGAGCAGTTCTTC.